Presented here are 17 T cell receptor beta chains from one specimen sequenced in a study of CXCR3-negative and CXCR3-positive naive CD8 T cells. These TCRs' antigens remain unknown. General study findings and limits: CXCR3-positive naive cells had TRB CDR3s that were more hydrophobic than CXCR3-negative naive cells had.

The method, 5' RACE with UMI labels, was used to prepare the TRB cDNA libraries. Reprocessing the 5' RACE reads, TCRdb reports a single entry for every CDR3 protein and omits DNA. Across about 84,000 distinct CDR3 sequences, the top ten clones capture 0.6% to 0.7% of the sample. The sequencing input was naive CXCR3+ CD8+ T cells from blood. Subset denoted: CD45RO-CCR7+CD27+CD95- naive CD8+ T cells expressing CXCR3 (TNR3+). The source is a human donor in good health. Some clones in this sample may be carry-over from other donors' samples.

The rearrangement joins TRBV10-3 to TRBJ1-2; the D call from TCRdb, TRBD1, cannot be confirmed without DNA. This CDR3 contains 14 residues. Germline assignment: CDR1 ENHRY and CDR2 SYGVKD. The CDR3: CAISESDRVSGYTF.

V and J are TRBV7-8 and TRBJ2-1; with no DNA, the TCRdb D assignment of TRBD1 cannot be verified. Germline assignment: CDR1 SGHVS and CDR2 FQNEAQ. This CDR3 is built from 16 residues. The CDR3: CASSQEANTPYNEQFF.

This chain joins TRBV7-8 and TRBJ2-3. CDR1 and CDR2 (germline): SGHVS, FQNEAQ. The CDR3 is 15 amino acids. CDR3 protein: CASSLRGGSTDTQYF.

This chain connects TRBV27 to TRBJ2-6; without DNA, the TCRdb call of TRBD2 cannot be checked. CDR1 and CDR2 from the germline V gene are MNHEY and SMNVEV (reference sequence). CDR3 length equals 14 residues. CDR3 residues: CASSPLGGANVLTF. The full variable domain, its missing parts supplied by reference TRBV27 and TRBJ2-6, is EAQVTQNPRYLITVTGKKLTVTCSQNMNHEYMSWYRQDPGLGLRQIYYSMNVEVTDKGDVPEGYKVSRKEKRNFPLILESPSPNQTSLYFCASSPLGGANVLTFGAGSRLTVL.

The chain uses TRBV29-1 and TRBJ1-1. The CDR3 sequence is 12 residues long. Germline assignment: CDR1 SQVTM and CDR2 ANQGSEA. The CDR3 sequence: CSVPDGNTEAFF.

The V gene is TRBV6-5, the J gene TRBJ2-2. The CDR3 covers 13 residues. The germline V gene has CDR1 MNHEY and CDR2 SVGAGI. The CDR3 sequence is CASSYSGFGELFF.

The CDR3 protein is CASSSPTGERTYEQYF. V is TRBV6-5 and J is TRBJ2-7; TCRdb gives TRBD1 as the D gene, but with no DNA this cannot be confirmed. The CDR3 length is 16 residues. Germline assignment: CDR1 MNHEY and CDR2 SVGAGI.

The V and J genes are TRBV7-8 and TRBJ1-1. Per the germline V gene, CDR1 is SGHVS and CDR2 is FQNEAQ. The CDR3 spans 14 residues. Here the CDR3 reads CASSLVGRDTEAFF. Combining the CDR3 with reference TRBV7-8 and TRBJ1-1 gives the whole variable domain GAGVSQSPRYKVAKRGQDVALRCDPISGHVSLFWYQQALGQGPEFLTYFQNEAQLDKSGLPSDRFFAERPEGSVSTLKIQRTQQEDSAVYLCASSLVGRDTEAFFGQGTRLTVV.

The chain links TRBV20-1 to TRBJ2-5; the D call from TCRdb, TRBD2, cannot be confirmed without DNA. Germline V CDR1 and CDR2: DFQATT, SNEGSKA (reference sequence). CDR3 length: 15 residues. The CDR3 loop is CSASGTSGRQETQYF.

V is TRBV5-1 and J is TRBJ1-2; TCRdb's D gene call, TRBD1, goes unchecked for lack of DNA. Germline V gives CDR1 SGHRS, CDR2 YFSETQ. CDR3 length: 13 amino acids. CDR3 region: CASSQGTGDGYTF.

The V call is TRBV20-1, the J call TRBJ1-2. The CDR3 covers 13 residues. Germline CDR1 reads DFQATT; CDR2 reads SNEGSKA (reference sequence). The CDR3 sequence is CSARDLEGMGYTF.

The CDR3 sequence is CASSIGTLEQYF. The rearrangement links TRBV19 to TRBJ2-7; lacking DNA, the TRBD2 call made by TCRdb goes unchecked. The CDR3 is 12 residues long. Germline V gives CDR1 LNHDA, CDR2 SQIVND (reference sequence).

J is TRBJ2-5 and V is TRBV21-1; TCRdb names TRBD1, which stays unverified in the absence of DNA. TRBV21-1 constitutes a pseudogene. The CDR3 length is 15 residues. The CDR3 region is CASRKGTGNQETQYF.

CDR3 in amino acids: CASSPGTELNQPQHF. The rearrangement links TRBV5-1 to TRBJ1-5; TCRdb gives TRBD1 as the D gene, but with no DNA this cannot be confirmed. This CDR3 has 15 amino acids. The germline CDR1 and CDR2 sequences are SGHRS and YFSETQ.

The V and J genes are TRBV12-3 or TRBV12-4 and TRBJ1-3; TCRdb designates TRBD1, a call that cannot be tested without DNA. There are 16 residues in the CDR3. The CDR3 is CASRYTGHLSGNTIYF.

J is TRBJ2-3 and V is TRBV5-1. Looked up from germline, CDR1 is SGHRS and CDR2 is YFSETQ. The CDR3 runs to 14 residues. This CDR3 is CASSPRRPEDTQYF.

This chain connects TRBV7-6 to TRBJ2-7. CDR3 length: 15 amino acids. Germline CDR1 and CDR2: SGHVS and FNYEAQ. CDR3 region: CASSLYESTAYEQYF. The complete variable domain, with remaining parts taken from reference TRBV7-6 and TRBJ2-7, reads GAGVSQSPRYKVTKRGQDVALRCDPISGHVSLYWYRQALGQGPEFLTYFNYEAQQDKSGLPNDRFSAERPEGSISTLTIQRTEQRDSAMYRCASSLYESTAYEQYFGPGTRLTVT.